This TCR beta chain was profiled in a study of blood T cells in healthy people across ages. A second PCR, run for roughly 6 to 11 cycles, used a sample-barcoded 5' primer plus a J-beta primer mix. A single record per CDR3 protein comes from TCRdb applying MiXCR to the 5' RACE reads. The data hold about 680,000 distinct CDR3 sequences, with roughly 50% observed a single time. Trimming stripped 4 bases from V and 0 bases from J, with 14 bases between. The CDR3 consists of 17 residues. CDR1 is SGHRS, CDR2 YFSETQ, per germline. Study-level points and caveats: Older individuals had lower TCR beta diversity per million T cells (the decline was roughly linear). Both higher diversity and more naive CD4+ cells marked long-lived donors when set against aged donors.

This clonotype was seen only a few times. Its antigen is undetermined. Every donor provided approximately 10 milliliters of peripheral blood. Sequenced sample: blood. The TCR sequence derives from a woman in her fifties or sixties in good health. V is TRBV5-1 and J is TRBJ2-6; D is undetermined. Written as DNA, the CDR3 is TGCGCCAGCAGCATCCGGGCGCTAAGCTCTGGGGCCAACGTCCTGACTTTC. Protein product: CASSIRALSSGANVLTF.